These 28 T cell receptor beta chains came from one sample sequenced in a study of a mutant IDH1 vaccine in newly diagnosed glioma. Time point denoted: week 35, safety follow-up. The content of each vaccine dose was 300 ug of mutant IDH1 20-mer peptide, and topical imiquimod accompanied it. For these TCRs, the target antigens are not known. Assay used: immunoSEQ multiplex PCR; TCRdb lists only in-frame clones, some missing. The table records tens of thousands of clones, around four fifths of them present only once. This material consisted of PBMCs, taken from a glioma patient whose treatment included an IDH1 peptide vaccine. The receptors originated from a man younger than 45 with glioma.

The CDR3 spells CAISVGSGGYEQYF. The CDR3 bases are TGTGCCATCAGTGTCGGGTCAGGGGGCTACGAGCAGTACTTC. The rearrangement links TRBV10-3 to TRBJ2-7; 7 bases align to TRBD1. With V trimmed by 4 bases and J by 3 bases, 6 bases remained unmatched. In germline, CDR1 is ENHRY, CDR2 SYGVKD. CDR3 length: 14 amino acids.

Only one count was recorded for this clone. The chain combines TRBV2 with TRBJ2-2; 7 bases line up with TRBD1. The V segment lost 4 bases and the J segment 7 bases; nucleotides outside the gene matches: 12. Germline V gives CDR1 SNHLY, CDR2 FYNNEI. The CDR3 has 16 amino acids. The CDR3 is CASSAKGALPGGELFF. CDR3 nucleotide sequence: TGTGCCAGCAGTGCGAAGGGGGCTCTCCCGGGCGGGGAGCTGTTTTTT.

V and J are TRBV6-6 and TRBJ1-1; D is perhaps TRBD1 (5 bases). The CDR3 runs 13 residues. Germline V CDR1 and CDR2: MNHNY, SVGAGI (reference sequence). Trimming pared 5 bases from V and 1 base from J, leaving 8 bases between. This CDR3 is CASSPTGNTEAFF. Here the CDR3 DNA reads TGTGCCAGCAGTCCCACAGGGAACACTGAAGCTTTCTTT.

The V and J genes are TRBV6-5 and TRBJ1-2; no firm D call. Per the germline V gene, CDR1 is MNHEY and CDR2 is SVGAGI. CDR3 length: 15 residues. Trimming pared 2 bases from V and 4 bases from J, leaving 14 bases between. This CDR3 is CASSYAPDAVYGYTF. The CDR3 nucleotides read TGTGCCAGCAGTTACGCGCCGGACGCCGTCTATGGCTACACCTTC.

The chain recombines TRBV15 with TRBJ2-3; the match to TRBD1 covers 8 bases. Germline V gene sequence: CDR1 LNHNV, CDR2 YYDKDF (reference sequence). V lost 0 bases and J lost 4; bases outside the gene matches: 9. The CDR3 runs 17 residues. CDR3 residues: CATSRDAGQGAADTQYF. The CDR3 DNA reads TGTGCCACCAGCAGAGATGCTGGGCAGGGGGCGGCAGATACGCAGTATTTT.

The gene calls are TRBV27 and TRBJ2-5; 9 bases map to TRBD1. Trimming took 5 bases from V and 5 from J; bases not matched to a gene: 9. The CDR3 covers 15 residues. The germline V gene encodes CDR1 MNHEY and CDR2 SMNVEV (reference sequence). The CDR3 coding sequence is TGTGCCAGCAGTACCTTACAGGGGGCAGAGGAGACCCAGTACTTC. Amino acids: CASSTLQGAEETQYF.

The chain couples TRBV7-2 to TRBJ2-7, with a weak D call TRBD2 (6 bases). Germline-derived CDR1 and CDR2 are SGHTA and FQGNSA. V lost 4 bases to trimming and J lost 3 bases, with 25 bases between them. The CDR3 totals 18 residues. This CDR3 is CASSYKVAAHPGDYEQYF. The CDR3 DNA follows: TGTGCCAGCAGCTATAAAGTAGCGGCCCACCCCGGGGACTACGAGCAGTACTTC.

The V call is TRBV7-9, the J call TRBJ2-4; D is undetermined. The V gene lost 5 bases and the J gene lost 0 bases, with 11 bases spanning the gap. Germline CDR1 SEHNR, CDR2 FQNEAQ (reference sequence). The CDR3 runs to 15 residues. The CDR3 DNA is TGTGCCAGCAGCGAAGACCTACTAGCCAAAAACATTCAGTACTTC. Its protein is CASSEDLLAKNIQYF.

This clone was detected only once. The chain is built from TRBV5-6 and TRBJ2-7; maybe TRBD2 (6 bases). Germline V gives CDR1 SGHDT, CDR2 YYEEEE. The CDR3 has 14 residues. The V end was cut by 6 bases, the J end by 4 bases, with 17 bases between. The CDR3 loop is CASTPDGGRYEQYF. In nucleotides, the CDR3 is TGTGCCAGCACCCCCGACGGGGGACGGTACGAGCAGTACTTC.

The chain has TRBV6-5 and TRBJ2-5, with D unresolved. CDR3 length: 13 amino acids. Deletions cut 4 bases from V and 1 base from J, with 7 bases between. Germline CDR1 MNHEY, CDR2 SVGAGI. The CDR3 spells CASSSRLQETQYF. For the CDR3, the DNA is TGTGCCAGCAGTTCCCGGCTCCAAGAGACCCAGTACTTC.

The table lists this clone with a few counts. Different DNA sequences within this sample yield the same CDR3. J is TRBJ2-7 and V is TRBV7-9; weak D call: TRBD2 (5 bases). The germline gives CDR1 SEHNR, CDR2 FQNEAQ (reference sequence). Trimming removed 2 bases from V and 4 bases from J, with 6 bases in between. This CDR3 spans 12 amino acids. The CDR3 DNA reads TGTGCCAGCAGCTTAACGGGATACGAGCAGTACTTC. It specifies CASSLTGYEQYF. Full variable domain (rest looked up from reference TRBV7-9 and TRBJ2-7): DTGVSQNPRHKITKRGQNVTFRCDPISEHNRLYWYRQTLGQGPEFLTYFQNEAQLEKSRLLSDRFSAERPKGSFSTLEIQRTEQGDSAMYLCASSLTGYEQYFGPGTRLTVT.

V and J are TRBV29-1 and TRBJ2-1; 10 bases map to TRBD1. Germline CDR1 and CDR2: SQVTM and ANQGSEA. The CDR3 extends over 15 amino acids. The junction had 8 bases not matched to a gene; V was cut back by 5 bases and J by 4 bases. The CDR3 here is CSVSKEGQGYNEQFF. As DNA, the CDR3 is TGCAGCGTTTCTAAGGAGGGACAGGGGTACAATGAGCAGTTCTTC.

CDR3 sequence reads: CASSHNEQFF. CDR3 in DNA: TGTGCCAGCAGCCACAATGAGCAGTTCTTC. The V and J genes are TRBV7-9 and TRBJ2-1; D not certain. CDR1 and CDR2 (germline): SEHNR, FQNEAQ (reference sequence). V lost 5 bases and J lost 5, with 1 base in between. This CDR3 comprises 10 residues.

V usage is TRBV29-1 and J usage is TRBJ2-2; the match to TRBD2 covers 14 bases. V lost 4 bases, J lost 1 base, and 2 bases stayed unmatched. CDR1 SQVTM and CDR2 ANQGSEA come from the germline V gene. This CDR3 is built from 16 residues. The CDR3 reads CSVVTSGGVNTGELFF. The CDR3 bases are TGCAGCGTTGTGACTAGCGGGGGGGTGAACACCGGGGAGCTGTTTTTT.

This clone came up once. This rearrangement joins TRBV18 to TRBJ2-1; either TRBD1 or TRBD2 may fit D (5 bases each). Between the trimmed V and J ends, which lost 2 bases and 13 bases, there was a span of 12 bases. Germline V gene data show CDR1 as KGHSH and CDR2 as LQKENI. The CDR3 is 12 residues long. The CDR3 is CASSPGDGVQFF. The CDR3 nucleotides are TGTGCCAGCTCACCAGGGGACGGAGTACAGTTCTTC.

The chain couples TRBV18 to TRBJ1-1, with 8 bases lining up with TRBD1. This CDR3 spans 17 amino acids. V shed 6 bases and J 1 base; nucleotides not matched to a gene: 13. Germline CDR1 reads KGHSH; CDR2 reads LQKENI. The CDR3 loop reads CASSPRTGPTPNTEAFF. CDR3 nucleotides: TGTGCCAGCTCCCCTCGGACAGGGCCAACACCGAACACTGAAGCTTTCTTT.

The chain employs TRBV6-6 and TRBJ2-1, with unresolved D. V was pared by 4 bases and J by 6 bases, with 16 bases between. Germline V gene lookup returns CDR1 MNHNY and CDR2 SVGAGI (reference sequence). This CDR3 has 15 residues. The CDR3 here is CASSFLVTLGNEQFF. In DNA, the CDR3 is TGTGCCAGCAGTTTCTTGGTAACCCTAGGCAATGAGCAGTTCTTC.

The genes are TRBV7-9 and TRBJ1-1; D unclear. CDR3 length: 15 residues. Germline values: CDR1 SEHNR, CDR2 FQNEAQ (reference sequence). The V gene lost 1 base and the J gene lost 2 bases, with 11 bases spanning the gap. This CDR3 is CASSLVGGINTEAFF. The CDR3 DNA sequence: TGTGCCAGCAGCTTAGTCGGAGGCATCAACACTGAAGCTTTCTTT.

The sample holds one count of this clone. The chain is built from TRBV19 and TRBJ1-3; D unresolved. V gave up 3 bases and J gave up 1 base, with 7 bases separating them. CDR3 size: 14 residues. Germline-derived CDR1 and CDR2 are LNHDA and SQIVND (reference sequence). The CDR3 sequence is CASSMVGSGNTIYF. The DNA of the CDR3 is TGTGCCAGTAGTATGGTGGGATCTGGAAACACCATATATTTT.

This sequence joins TRBV30 and TRBJ1-5, with D unclear. The CDR3 has 12 residues. V lost 1 base and J lost 4, with 5 bases in between. Germline CDR1 reads GTSNPN; CDR2 reads SVGIG (reference sequence). The CDR3 loop reads CAWSEQNQPQHF. CDR3 nucleotide sequence: TGTGCCTGGAGTGAGCAGAATCAGCCCCAGCATTTT.

The chain has TRBV7-9 and TRBJ2-3; TRBD1 matches 7 bases. This CDR3 spans 14 amino acids. Germline assignment: CDR1 SEHNR and CDR2 FQNEAQ (reference sequence). V lost 5 bases and J lost 4; bases outside the gene matches: 6. CDR3 sequence (DNA): TGTGCCAGCAGCCCCGGGACAGACGCAGATACGCAGTATTTT. Translating gives CASSPGTDADTQYF.

As DNA, the CDR3 is TGTGCCAGTAGTGCCCTCGTCAGGGGCGCTATAAATGGCTACACCTTC. Protein sequence: CASSALVRGAINGYTF. This chain links TRBV19 with TRBJ1-2; D perhaps matches TRBD1 (6 bases). The germline V gene has CDR1 LNHDA and CDR2 SQIVND (reference sequence). The germline V and J ends were trimmed by 5 bases and 6 bases, with 22 bases remaining between them. The CDR3 runs to 16 residues. Variable domain in full (rest from reference TRBV19 and TRBJ1-2): DGGITQSPKYLFRKEGQNVTLSCEQNLNHDAMYWYRQDPGQGLRLIYYSQIVNDFQKGDIAEGYSVSREKKESFPLTVTSAQKNPTAFYLCASSALVRGAINGYTFGSGTRLTVV.

This clone was seen more than once but under ten times. The rearrangement joins TRBV28 to TRBJ2-5; D is perhaps TRBD1 (5 bases). Germline V gives CDR1 MDHEN, CDR2 SYDVKM. The CDR3 loop spans 12 amino acids. The V end lost 3 bases, the J end lost 9 bases, and 11 bases lay between the germline ends. The CDR3 DNA reads as TGTGCCAGCAGTTTGGACAATACGCCCCAGTACTTC. This encodes CASSLDNTPQYF.

This chain connects TRBV28 to TRBJ1-6; TRBD1 agrees at 8 bases. J lost 8 bases, V lost 1 base, and 7 bases had no gene match. Germline V lookup: CDR1 MDHEN, CDR2 SYDVKM. The CDR3 runs 16 residues. The CDR3 region is CASSLYPTGEDSPLHF. In DNA, the CDR3 is TGTGCCAGCAGTTTATACCCGACAGGGGAGGATTCACCCCTCCACTTT.

The chain employs TRBV9 and TRBJ2-1; D might be TRBD2 (6 bases). Trimming cost V 2 bases and J 6 bases, with 18 bases left between them. The CDR3 contains 16 residues. Germline assignment: CDR1 SGDLS and CDR2 YYNGEE. CDR3 DNA sequence: TGTGCCAGCAGCGTCCGGTCGGCGGGGATGGGCAATGAGCAGTTCTTC. Translation: CASSVRSAGMGNEQFF. The full variable domain, its missing parts supplied by reference TRBV9 and TRBJ2-1, is DSGVTQTPKHLITATGQRVTLRCSPRSGDLSVYWYQQSLDQGLQFLIQYYNGEERAKGNILERFSAQQFPDLHSELNLSSLELGDSALYFCASSVRSAGMGNEQFFGPGTRLTVL.

The rearrangement joins TRBV7-2 to TRBJ1-5; D is unclear. The CDR3 covers 15 residues. Trimming pared 5 bases from V and 4 bases from J, leaving 15 bases between. CDR1 is SGHTA, CDR2 FQGNSA, per germline. CDR3 sequence reads: CASSVQPTTNQPQHF. The DNA for the CDR3 is TGTGCCAGCAGCGTCCAGCCAACAACAAATCAGCCCCAGCATTTT.

The chain uses TRBV6-5 and TRBJ1-6; D possibly corresponds to TRBD1 (5 bases). Trimming left V 5 bases short and J 7 bases short, with 15 bases between. The CDR3 contains 15 residues. The germline gives CDR1 MNHEY, CDR2 SVGAGI. The DNA of the CDR3 is TGTGCCAGCAGTCCCGTTGGTTGGGGGAATTCACCCCTCCACTTT. It codes for CASSPVGWGNSPLHF.

This clone was counted only a few times. V and J are TRBV29-1 and TRBJ2-1; 8 bases are a match to TRBD1. The germline V gene has CDR1 SQVTM and CDR2 ANQGSEA. The CDR3 is 15 residues long. V shed 7 bases, J shed 4 bases, and the junction held 12 bases outside the gene matches. The CDR3 coding sequence is TGCAGCGCCTCAGGGAGACAGGGGATATACAATGAGCAGTTCTTC. Its translation is CSASGRQGIYNEQFF.